This T cell receptor (beta chain) was recorded in a study of cytomegalovirus exposure and HLA in healthy donors. Study-level results: Some V segments, including TRBV6-2 and TRBV6-3, were excluded as indistinguishable.

The PCR contained 60 Vbeta and 13 Jbeta primers. This table comes from immunoSEQ multiplex PCR, and its TCRdb copy is limited to in-frame clones, with some not included. Of around 200,000 clones listed, 75% to 85% are singletons. Remarks on this clone: Its target is not known.

CDR1 is SGHRS and CDR2 is YFSETQ in the germline V gene. Trimming removed 9 bases from V and 0 bases from J; junction bases left unmatched: 6. The CDR3 totals 14 residues. This chain uses TRBV5-1 with TRBJ2-3; 8 nucleotides line up with TRBD2. The receptor's source is a girl aged 10 to 17 in good health and CMV-seronegative. The specimen sequenced was PBMCs. CDR3 in amino acids: CATSRGGSTDTQYF. CDR3 DNA sequence: TGCGCCACCTCACGGGGGGGCAGCACAGATACGCAGTATTTT.